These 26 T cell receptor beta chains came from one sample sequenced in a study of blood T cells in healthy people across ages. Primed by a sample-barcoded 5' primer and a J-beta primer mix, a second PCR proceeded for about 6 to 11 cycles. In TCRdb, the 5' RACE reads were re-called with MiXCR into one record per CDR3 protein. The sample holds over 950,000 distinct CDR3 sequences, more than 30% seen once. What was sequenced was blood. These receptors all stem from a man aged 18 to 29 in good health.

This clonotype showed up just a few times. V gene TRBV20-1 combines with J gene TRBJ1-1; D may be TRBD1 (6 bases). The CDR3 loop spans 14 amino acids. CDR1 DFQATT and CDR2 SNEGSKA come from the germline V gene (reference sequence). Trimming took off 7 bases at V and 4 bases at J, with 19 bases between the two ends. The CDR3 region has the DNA TGCAGTGTTCGACGGCTCAGGGGTATCACTGAAGCTTTCTTT. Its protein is CSVRRLRGITEAFF.

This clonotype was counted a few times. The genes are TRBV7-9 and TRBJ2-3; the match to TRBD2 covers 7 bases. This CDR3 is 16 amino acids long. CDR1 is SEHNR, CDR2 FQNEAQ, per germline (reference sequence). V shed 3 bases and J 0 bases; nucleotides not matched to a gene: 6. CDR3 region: CASSFSGSASTDTQYF. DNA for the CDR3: TGTGCCAGCAGCTTTAGCGGGTCCGCTAGCACAGATACGCAGTATTTT.

The CDR3: CASSQARGKGTDTQYF. Here the CDR3 DNA reads TGTGCCAGCAGCCAAGCCAGAGGGAAGGGGACAGATACGCAGTATTTT. The gene calls are TRBV3-1 and TRBJ2-3; D might be TRBD1 or TRBD2, each matching 5 bases. This CDR3 spans 16 amino acids. Germline values: CDR1 LGHDT, CDR2 YNNKEL (reference sequence). With 1 base removed from V and 3 bases from J, the gap between germline ends came to 14 bases.

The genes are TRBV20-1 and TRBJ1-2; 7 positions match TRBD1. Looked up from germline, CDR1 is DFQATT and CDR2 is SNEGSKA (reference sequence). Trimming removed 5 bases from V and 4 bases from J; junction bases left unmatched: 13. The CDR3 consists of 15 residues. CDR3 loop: CSAGARTGKPYGYTF. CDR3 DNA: TGCAGTGCTGGAGCCAGGACAGGCAAGCCCTATGGCTACACCTTC.

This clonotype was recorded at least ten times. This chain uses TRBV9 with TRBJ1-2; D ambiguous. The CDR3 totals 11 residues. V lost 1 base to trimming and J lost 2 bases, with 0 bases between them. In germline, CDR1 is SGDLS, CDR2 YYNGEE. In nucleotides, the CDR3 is TGTGCCAGCAGCGTAAACTATGGCTACACCTTC. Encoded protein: CASSVNYGYTF.

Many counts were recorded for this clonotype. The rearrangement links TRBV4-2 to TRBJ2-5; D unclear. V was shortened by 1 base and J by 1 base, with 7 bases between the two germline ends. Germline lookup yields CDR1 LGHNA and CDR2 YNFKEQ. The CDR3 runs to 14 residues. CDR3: CASSQVAGQETQYF. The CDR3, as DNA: TGTGCCAGCAGCCAAGTCGCAGGCCAAGAGACCCAGTACTTC.

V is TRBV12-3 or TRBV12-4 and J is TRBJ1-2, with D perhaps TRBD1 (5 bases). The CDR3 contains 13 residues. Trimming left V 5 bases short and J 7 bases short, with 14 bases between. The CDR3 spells CASSTGTFAGYTF. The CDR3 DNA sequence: TGTGCCAGCAGTACCGGGACTTTTGCTGGCTACACCTTC.

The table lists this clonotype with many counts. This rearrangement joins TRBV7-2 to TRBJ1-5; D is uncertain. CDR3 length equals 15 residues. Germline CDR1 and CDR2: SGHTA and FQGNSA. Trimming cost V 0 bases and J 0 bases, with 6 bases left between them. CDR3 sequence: CASSLAPYSNQPQHF. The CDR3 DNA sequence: TGTGCCAGCAGCTTAGCGCCTTATAGCAATCAGCCCCAGCATTTT. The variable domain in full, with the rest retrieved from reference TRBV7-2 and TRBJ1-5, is GAGVSQSPSNKVTEKGKDVELRCDPISGHTALYWYRQSLGQGLEFLIYFQGNSAPDKSGLPSDRFSAERTGGSVSTLTIQRTQQEDSAVYLCASSLAPYSNQPQHFGDGTRLSIL.

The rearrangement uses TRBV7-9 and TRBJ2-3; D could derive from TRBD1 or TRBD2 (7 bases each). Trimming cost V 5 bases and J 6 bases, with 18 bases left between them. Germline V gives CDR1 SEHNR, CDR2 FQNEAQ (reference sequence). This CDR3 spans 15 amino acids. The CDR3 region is CASSVRGGRSDTQYF. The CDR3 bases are TGTGCCAGCAGCGTCAGGGGGGGTCGGTCTGATACGCAGTATTTT. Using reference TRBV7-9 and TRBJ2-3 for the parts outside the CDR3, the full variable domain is DTGVSQNPRHKITKRGQNVTFRCDPISEHNRLYWYRQTLGQGPEFLTYFQNEAQLEKSRLLSDRFSAERPKGSFSTLEIQRTEQGDSAMYLCASSVRGGRSDTQYFGPGTRLTVL.

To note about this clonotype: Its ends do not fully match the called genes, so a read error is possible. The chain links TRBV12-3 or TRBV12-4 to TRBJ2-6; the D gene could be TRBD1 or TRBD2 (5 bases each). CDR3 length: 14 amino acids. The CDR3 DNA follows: TGTGCCAGCAGTTTTCGGGATGGGGGCAACGTCCTGACTTTC. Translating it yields CASSFRDGGNVLTF.

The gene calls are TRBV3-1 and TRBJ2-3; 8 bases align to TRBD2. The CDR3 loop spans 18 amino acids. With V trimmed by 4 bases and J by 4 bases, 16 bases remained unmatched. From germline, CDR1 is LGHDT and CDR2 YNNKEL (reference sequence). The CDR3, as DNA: TGTGCCAGCAGCCCCGGGGGGGTATTCGGCCTGCTGGCAGATACGCAGTATTTT. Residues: CASSPGGVFGLLADTQYF.

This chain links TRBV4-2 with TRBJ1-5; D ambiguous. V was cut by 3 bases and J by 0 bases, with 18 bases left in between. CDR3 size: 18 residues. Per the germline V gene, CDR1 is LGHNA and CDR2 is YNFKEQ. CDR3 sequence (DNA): TGTGCCAGCAGCCAGGATTACTACGGTGGGTATAGCAATCAGCCCCAGCATTTT. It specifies CASSQDYYGGYSNQPQHF.

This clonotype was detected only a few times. CDR3 sequence (DNA): TGTGCCAGCAGCCCAAAGGACAGGGCGGGGGCTTTCTTT. Translated: CASSPKDRAGAFF. The J gene is TRBJ1-1, the V gene TRBV9; 8 positions match TRBD1. The CDR3 covers 13 residues. The J segment lost 11 bases and the V segment lost 4 bases, leaving 10 bases of the junction unmatched. In germline, CDR1 is SGDLS, CDR2 YYNGEE.

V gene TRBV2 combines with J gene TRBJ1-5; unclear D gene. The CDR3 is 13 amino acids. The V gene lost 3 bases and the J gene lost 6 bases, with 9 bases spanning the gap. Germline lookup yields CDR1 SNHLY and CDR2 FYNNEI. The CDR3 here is CASSEVRSQPQHF. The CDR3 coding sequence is TGTGCCAGCAGTGAGGTGAGGAGTCAGCCCCAGCATTTT.

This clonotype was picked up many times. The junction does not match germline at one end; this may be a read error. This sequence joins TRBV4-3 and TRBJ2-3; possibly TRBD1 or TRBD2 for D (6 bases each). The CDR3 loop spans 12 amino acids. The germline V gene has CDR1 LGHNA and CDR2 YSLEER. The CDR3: CASSPPGGTQYF. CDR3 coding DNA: TGTGCCAGCAGTCCCCCCGGGGGCACGCAGTATTTT.

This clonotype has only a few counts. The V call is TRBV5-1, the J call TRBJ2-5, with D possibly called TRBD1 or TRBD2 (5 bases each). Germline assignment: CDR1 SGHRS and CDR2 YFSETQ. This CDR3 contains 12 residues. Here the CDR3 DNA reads TGCGTCACGAGGGGCAGGGATGAGACCCAGTACTTC. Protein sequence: CVTRGRDETQYF.

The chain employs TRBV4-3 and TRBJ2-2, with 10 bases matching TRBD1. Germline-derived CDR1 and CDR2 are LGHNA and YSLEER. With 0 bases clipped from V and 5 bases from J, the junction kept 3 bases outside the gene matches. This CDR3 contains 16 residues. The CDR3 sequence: CASSQEPGQGTGELFF. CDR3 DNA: TGCGCCAGCAGCCAAGAGCCGGGACAGGGGACCGGGGAGCTGTTTTTT.

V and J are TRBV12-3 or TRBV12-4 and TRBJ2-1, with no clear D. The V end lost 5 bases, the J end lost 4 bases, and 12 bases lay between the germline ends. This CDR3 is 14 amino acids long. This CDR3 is CASSVVRYYNEQFF. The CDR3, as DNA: TGTGCCAGCAGTGTAGTCAGGTATTACAATGAGCAGTTCTTC.

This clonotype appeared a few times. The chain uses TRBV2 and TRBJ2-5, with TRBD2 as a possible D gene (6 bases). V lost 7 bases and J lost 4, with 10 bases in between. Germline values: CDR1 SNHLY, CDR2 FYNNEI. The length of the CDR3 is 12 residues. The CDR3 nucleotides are TGTGCCAGCATGTACGGGGGAGAGACCCAGTACTTC. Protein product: CASMYGGETQYF. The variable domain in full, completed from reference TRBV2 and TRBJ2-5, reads EPEVTQTPSHQVTQMGQEVILRCVPISNHLYFYWYRQILGQKVEFLVSFYNNEISEKSEIFDDQFSVERPDGSNFTLKIRSTKLEDSAMYFCASMYGGETQYFGPGTRLLVL.

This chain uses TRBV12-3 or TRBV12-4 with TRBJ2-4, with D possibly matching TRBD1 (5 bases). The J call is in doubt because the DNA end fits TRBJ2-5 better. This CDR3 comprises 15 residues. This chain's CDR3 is CASSFRRAGIETQYF. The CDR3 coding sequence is TGTGCCAGCAGTTTTCGTCGGGCAGGGATAGAGACCCAGTACTTC.

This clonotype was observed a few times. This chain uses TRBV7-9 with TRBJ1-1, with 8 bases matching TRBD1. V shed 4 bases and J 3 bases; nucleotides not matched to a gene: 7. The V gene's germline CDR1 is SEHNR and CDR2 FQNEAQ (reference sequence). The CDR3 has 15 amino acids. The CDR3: CASSSQTGAHTEAFF. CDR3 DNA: TGTGCCAGCAGCTCCCAGACAGGGGCCCACACTGAAGCTTTCTTT.

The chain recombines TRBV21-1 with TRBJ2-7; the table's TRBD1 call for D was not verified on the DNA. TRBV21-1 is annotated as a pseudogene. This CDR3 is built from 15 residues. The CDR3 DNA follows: TGTGCCAGCAGCAAAAACCGGGACAGGAGCTACGAGCAGTACTTC. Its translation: CASSKNRDRSYEQYF.

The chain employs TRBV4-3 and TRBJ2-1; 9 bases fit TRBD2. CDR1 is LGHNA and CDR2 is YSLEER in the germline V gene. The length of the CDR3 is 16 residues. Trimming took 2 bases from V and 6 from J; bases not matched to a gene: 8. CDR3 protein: CASSQLAGANPNEQFF. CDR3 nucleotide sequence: TGCGCCAGCAGCCAATTAGCGGGAGCAAATCCCAATGAGCAGTTCTTC.

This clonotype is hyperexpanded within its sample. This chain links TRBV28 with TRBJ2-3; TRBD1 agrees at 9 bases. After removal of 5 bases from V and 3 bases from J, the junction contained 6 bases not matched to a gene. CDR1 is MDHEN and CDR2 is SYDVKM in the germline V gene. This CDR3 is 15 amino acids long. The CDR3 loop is CASSRPGQGTDTQYF. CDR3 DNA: TGTGCCAGCAGTCGACCGGGACAGGGAACAGATACGCAGTATTTT.

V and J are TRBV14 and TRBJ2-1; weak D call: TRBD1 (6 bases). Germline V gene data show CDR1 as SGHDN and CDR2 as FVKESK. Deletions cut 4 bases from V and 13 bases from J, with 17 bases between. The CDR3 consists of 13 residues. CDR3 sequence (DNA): TGTGCCAGCAGCCCAAGGACAGCGGAGACCCAGTTCTTC. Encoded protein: CASSPRTAETQFF.

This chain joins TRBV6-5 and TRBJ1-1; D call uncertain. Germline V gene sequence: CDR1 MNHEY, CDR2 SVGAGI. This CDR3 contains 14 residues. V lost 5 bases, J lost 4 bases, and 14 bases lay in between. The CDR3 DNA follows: TGTGCCAGCAGTGTACAGAGCCGAGCCACTGAAGCTTTCTTT. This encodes CASSVQSRATEAFF.